Below, 23 T cell receptor beta chains from the same sample are listed, as sequenced in a study of blood T cell repertoires in COVID-19. Clones were read by immunoSEQ multiplex PCR, and TCRdb kept only the in-frame ones, dropping some. The table includes about 400,000 clones, approximately 86% detected once. The sequenced sample consisted of peripheral blood. The receptors here all came from a woman between 55 and 75 years old with COVID-19, enrolled during active disease.

The J gene is TRBJ1-5, the V gene TRBV27; D remains ambiguous. This CDR3 region has 14 residues. With 3 bases removed from V and 0 bases from J, the gap between germline ends came to 6 bases. From germline, CDR1 is MNHEY and CDR2 SMNVEV (reference sequence). The CDR3 nucleotides read TGTGCCAGCAGTTTCTCCTCTAGCAATCAGCCCCAGCATTTT. Protein product: CASSFSSSNQPQHF.

This chain links TRBV5-1 with TRBJ2-7; the match to TRBD2 covers 7 bases. CDR3 size: 14 residues. Trimming at V came to 5 bases and at J to 5 bases, leaving 10 bases not matched to a gene. Germline CDR1 SGHRS, CDR2 YFSETQ. Here the CDR3 reads CASSPPSRGDEQYF. DNA of the CDR3: TGCGCCAGCAGTCCGCCTTCCCGGGGGGACGAGCAGTACTTC.

This clone was observed once. This rearrangement joins TRBV11-2 to TRBJ2-7; possible D gene TRBD1, 5 bases. The CDR3 is 16 amino acids. V lost 1 base and J 6 bases, leaving 19 bases between the germline ends. CDR1 is SGHAT and CDR2 is FQNNGV in the germline V gene. The CDR3 coding sequence is TGTGCCAGCAGCTTAGTCGGGCAGGGCCTTAGTAGCGAGCAGTACTTC. It yields the protein CASSLVGQGLSSEQYF.

The chain is built from TRBV7-8 and TRBJ1-4; 9 nucleotides match TRBD1. CDR1 and CDR2 (germline): SGHVS, FQNEAQ. CDR3 length: 15 amino acids. Trimming cost V 5 bases and J 8 bases; bases outside gene matches: 9. The CDR3 nucleotides are TGTGCCAGCAGCCTGGACAGGGGTCGGGGCGAAAAACTGTTTTTT. This encodes CASSLDRGRGEKLFF.

V gene TRBV21-1 combines with J gene TRBJ1-1; the D segment call TRBD1 is taken from the table without a DNA check. TRBV21-1 is labeled a pseudogene. This CDR3 is 13 amino acids long. CDR3 amino acids: CASSKDRNTEAFF. The CDR3 DNA is TGTGCCAGCAGCAAAGACAGGAACACTGAAGCTTTCTTT.

The V call is TRBV6-6, the J call TRBJ1-1; perhaps TRBD1 as D (6 bases). Trimming took off 6 bases at V and 4 bases at J, with 21 bases between the two ends. CDR1 MNHNY and CDR2 SVGAGI come from the germline V gene (reference sequence). CDR3 length equals 16 residues. The CDR3 coding sequence is TGTGCCAGCAGCCGCACCGGGACATACGAGGGCACTGAAGCTTTCTTT. Protein sequence: CASSRTGTYEGTEAFF.

J is TRBJ2-7 and V is TRBV10-3; possibly TRBD1 for D (5 bases). The CDR3 is 13 residues long. Per the germline V gene, CDR1 is ENHRY and CDR2 is SYGVKD. V lost 10 bases and J 9 bases, leaving 22 bases between the germline ends. CDR3 nucleotides: TGTGCCAGTGCCCCAGGGCCCCTCACTGTGCAGTACTTC. Protein sequence: CASAPGPLTVQYF.

The chain employs TRBV19 and TRBJ2-3; D is unresolved. Trimming took 2 bases from V and 0 from J, leaving 6 bases between them. The CDR3 extends over 14 amino acids. Germline CDR1 reads LNHDA; CDR2 reads SQIVND (reference sequence). The CDR3, as DNA: TGTGCCAGTAGTATACCCTACAGCACAGATACGCAGTATTTT. Translated, it gives CASSIPYSTDTQYF.

The J gene is TRBJ1-1, the V gene TRBV19; perhaps TRBD1 as D (5 bases). Germline CDR1 LNHDA, CDR2 SQIVND (reference sequence). This CDR3 has 13 residues. V was shortened by 3 bases and J by 4 bases, with 9 bases between the two germline ends. The CDR3 loop reads CASSIPGPTEAFF. CDR3 nucleotide sequence: TGTGCCAGTAGTATCCCAGGGCCCACTGAAGCTTTCTTT.

The chain has TRBV10-3 and TRBJ2-3; tentative D call: TRBD1 (6 bases). The CDR3 consists of 14 residues. V was shortened by 3 bases and J by 10 bases, with 17 bases between the two germline ends. Per germline, CDR1 ENHRY and CDR2 SYGVKD. CDR3 region: CAISDLLQGPAQYF. CDR3 bases: TGTGCCATCAGTGATCTCTTGCAGGGGCCTGCGCAGTATTTT.

The chain uses TRBV9 and TRBJ2-5; TRBD2 agrees at 8 bases. CDR3 length: 15 residues. The J segment lost 2 bases and the V segment lost 3 bases, leaving 6 bases of the junction unmatched. Per the germline V gene, CDR1 is SGDLS and CDR2 is YYNGEE. The CDR3 DNA sequence: TGTGCCAGCAGCGCCCTGGGGACTAGACAAGAGACCCAGTACTTC. Residues: CASSALGTRQETQYF.

V usage is TRBV5-1 and J usage is TRBJ2-1, with TRBD2 matching over 7 bases. The trim removed 1 base at V and 4 bases at J, leaving 14 bases unmatched. The length of the CDR3 is 18 residues. CDR1 is SGHRS, CDR2 YFSETQ, per germline. The CDR3 protein is CASSLKSGVQTPYNEQFF. The CDR3 DNA follows: TGCGCCAGCAGCTTGAAAAGCGGGGTCCAAACGCCTTACAATGAGCAGTTCTTC.

This chain links TRBV18 with TRBJ2-1, with 12 bases identical to TRBD2. Germline CDR1 is KGHSH and CDR2 is LQKENI. The junction had 4 bases not matched to a gene; V was cut back by 0 bases and J by 7 bases. The CDR3 is 16 residues long. The CDR3, as DNA: TGTGCCAGCTCACCACCGACTAGCGGGGGCTCTAATGAGCAGTTCTTC. Residues: CASSPPTSGGSNEQFF.

V gene TRBV7-8 combines with J gene TRBJ1-1; D is perhaps TRBD1 (6 bases). The V gene lost 3 bases and the J gene lost 1 base, with 18 bases spanning the gap. The CDR3 extends over 17 amino acids. Germline V gene sequence: CDR1 SGHVS, CDR2 FQNEAQ. CDR3 nucleotide sequence: TGTGCCAGCAGCTTCACCTTTACAGGGTCGGGGAACACTGAAGCTTTCTTT. This gives the protein CASSFTFTGSGNTEAFF.

The rearrangement uses TRBV6-6 and TRBJ2-1, with 7 bases identical to TRBD1. V was clipped by 6 bases and J by 7 bases; unmatched bases: 9. This CDR3 comprises 14 residues. Germline assignment: CDR1 MNHNY and CDR2 SVGAGI (reference sequence). The chain's CDR3 is CASRKQGNGNEQFF. CDR3 DNA: TGTGCCAGCAGGAAACAGGGGAACGGGAATGAGCAGTTCTTC.

The CDR3 DNA reads as TGTGCCATCAGTGAGGAAGGGACAGCCACCAACTATGGCTACACCTTC. Protein: CAISEEGTATNYGYTF. The chain joins TRBV10-3 to TRBJ1-2, with 7 nucleotides matching TRBD1. CDR3 length: 16 amino acids. V dropped 2 bases and J dropped 2; count of bases not matched to a gene: 8. The germline gives CDR1 ENHRY, CDR2 SYGVKD.

This clone was detected only a few times. The chain carries TRBV6-6 and TRBJ1-5; possible D gene TRBD1, 5 bases. Germline values: CDR1 MNHNY, CDR2 SVGAGI (reference sequence). The length of the CDR3 is 17 residues. The germline V and J ends were trimmed by 5 bases and 3 bases, with 20 bases remaining between them. The CDR3 region has the DNA TGTGCCAGCAGTCCCCGGGCTGGGGCCCTTTCCAATCAGCCCCAGCATTTT. Its protein product is CASSPRAGALSNQPQHF.

The V gene is TRBV19, the J gene TRBJ2-3; D is uncertain. CDR1 is LNHDA, CDR2 SQIVND, per germline (reference sequence). V was pared by 8 bases and J by 2 bases, with 17 bases between. The CDR3 spans 15 residues. The CDR3 is CASSERQAITDTQYF. CDR3 nucleotides: TGTGCCAGTTCGGAAAGGCAGGCCATCACAGATACGCAGTATTTT.

The chain couples TRBV7-9 to TRBJ1-4; 9 bases match TRBD1. V lost 2 bases to trimming and J lost 8 bases; unmatched junction nucleotides: 6. Looked up from germline, CDR1 is SEHNR and CDR2 is FQNEAQ (reference sequence). This CDR3 spans 15 amino acids. This chain's CDR3 is CASSLTQGAGEKLFF. CDR3 bases: TGTGCCAGCAGCTTAACACAGGGGGCTGGAGAAAAACTGTTTTTT.

V gene TRBV10-2 combines with J gene TRBJ1-1, with D tentatively TRBD1 (6 bases). Trimming took off 4 bases at V and 1 base at J, with 10 bases between the two ends. Germline-derived CDR1 and CDR2 are WSHSY and SAAADI. This CDR3 has 14 residues. Written as DNA, the CDR3 is TGCGCCAGCAGTGTGGACAGTTCGAACACTGAAGCTTTCTTT. Its translation: CASSVDSSNTEAFF.

CDR3 in amino acids: CATSRERSVYEQFF. In nucleotides, the CDR3 is TGTGCCACCAGCAGAGAGAGGAGCGTCTATGAGCAGTTCTTC. V is TRBV15 and J is TRBJ2-1, with D unclear. The germline CDR1 and CDR2 sequences are LNHNV and YYDKDF (reference sequence). V was cut by 0 bases and J by 8 bases, with 11 bases left in between. The CDR3 extends over 14 amino acids.

This sequence joins TRBV9 and TRBJ1-5, with a tentative D call TRBD1 (5 bases). V was clipped by 2 bases and J by 0 bases, with 15 bases between them. CDR3 length: 17 residues. Germline V CDR1 and CDR2: SGDLS, YYNGEE. The CDR3 loop reads CASSVTNDSYSNQPQHF. CDR3 nucleotide sequence: TGTGCCAGCAGCGTTACGAACGACAGCTATAGCAATCAGCCCCAGCATTTT.

The chain carries TRBV28 and TRBJ2-7, with 8 bases that match TRBD1. This CDR3 spans 13 amino acids. V gave up 6 bases and J gave up 3 bases; unmatched junction bases: 4. Germline lookup yields CDR1 MDHEN and CDR2 SYDVKM. Written as DNA, the CDR3 is TGTGCCAGCAGGGGGGGACAGGTCTACGAGCAGTACTTC. The encoded protein is CASRGGQVYEQYF.